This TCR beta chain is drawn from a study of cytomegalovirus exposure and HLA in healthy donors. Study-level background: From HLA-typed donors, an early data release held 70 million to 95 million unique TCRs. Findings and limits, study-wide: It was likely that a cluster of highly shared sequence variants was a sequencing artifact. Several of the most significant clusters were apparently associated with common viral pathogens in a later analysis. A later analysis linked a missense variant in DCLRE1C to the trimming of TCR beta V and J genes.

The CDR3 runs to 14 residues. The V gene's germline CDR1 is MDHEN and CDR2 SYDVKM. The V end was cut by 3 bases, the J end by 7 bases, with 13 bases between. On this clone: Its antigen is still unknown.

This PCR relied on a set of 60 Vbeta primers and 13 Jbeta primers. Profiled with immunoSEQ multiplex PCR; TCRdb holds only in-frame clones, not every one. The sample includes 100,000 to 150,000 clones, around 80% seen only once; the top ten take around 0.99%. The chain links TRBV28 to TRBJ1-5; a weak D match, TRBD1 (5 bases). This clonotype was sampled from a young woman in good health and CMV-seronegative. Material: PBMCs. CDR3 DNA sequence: TGTGCCAGCAGTTTCCACGGGGGATCCCAGCCCCAGCATTTT. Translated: CASSFHGGSQPQHF.